This TCR beta chain was recovered during a study of identical twins. CDR1 SNHLY and CDR2 FYNNEI come from the germline V gene. The CDR3 spans 11 residues. The V gene lost 7 bases and the J gene lost 7 bases, with 11 bases spanning the gap. In TCRdb, the 5' RACE reads were re-called with MiXCR into one record per CDR3 protein. The sample includes about 520,000 distinct CDR3 sequences, roughly a fifth of them seen just once. The sample was also linked to a second study, of T cells expressing NK-cell markers.

The chain carries TRBV2 and TRBJ2-7; maybe TRBD2 (6 bases). Sequenced: CD4+ T cells sorted from blood. This sequence originates from a woman between 18 and 29 years old in good health. The CDR3: CASTGVGEQYF. The DNA for the CDR3 is TGTGCCAGCACGGGGGTAGGAGAGCAGTACTTC.